These 26 T cell receptor beta chains were all obtained from the same sample, sequenced in a study of control samples from healthy donors and cancer patients. TCRdb keeps only in-frame clones here, not all; method: immunoSEQ multiplex PCR. The sample has approximately 88,000 clones, approximately 90% seen once. Sequenced material: blood. These receptors all come from a woman aged 25 to 39 in good health.

The chain has TRBV4-1 and TRBJ1-2; D call uncertain. The CDR3 has 17 residues. Germline-derived CDR1 and CDR2 are MGHRA and YSYEKL. The V end was cut by 3 bases, the J end by 2 bases, with 19 bases between. The CDR3 DNA follows: TGCGCCAGCAGCCAGGACGGGTCCGGTCGCGGCAACTATGGCTACACCTTC. Translated: CASSQDGSGRGNYGYTF.

The V and J genes are TRBV5-1 and TRBJ2-2; the D is unclear. The V end was cut by 5 bases, the J end by 1 base, with 9 bases between. In germline, CDR1 is SGHRS, CDR2 YFSETQ. The CDR3 is made up of 14 amino acids. The CDR3 nucleotides read TGCGCCAGCAGGATAGAAGGGAACACCGGGGAGCTGTTTTTT. Protein sequence: CASRIEGNTGELFF.

The chain is built from TRBV28 and TRBJ1-5, with D hard to call. The ends were cut back, 6 bases at V and 8 bases at J, with 11 bases in the middle. Germline CDR1 reads MDHEN; CDR2 reads SYDVKM. CDR3 length: 12 residues. The CDR3 DNA sequence: TGTGCCAGCAGGGGAACGGGCAAGCCCCAGCATTTT. Amino acids: CASRGTGKPQHF.

This clone showed up just once. The V and J genes are TRBV7-8 and TRBJ1-5, with D possibly being TRBD1 (5 bases). CDR1 is SGHVS and CDR2 is FQNEAQ in the germline V gene. V shed 1 base and J shed 6 bases, with 19 bases lying between them. This CDR3 spans 17 amino acids. Here the CDR3 reads CASSLDGGRGGGQPQHF. In DNA, the CDR3 is TGTGCCAGCAGCTTAGACGGAGGCCGGGGGGGAGGTCAGCCCCAGCATTTT.

The CDR3 sequence: CASSQTDSSGNTIYF. The DNA of the CDR3 is TGTGCCAGCAGCCAAACCGACAGCTCTGGAAACACCATATATTTT. The V gene is TRBV3-1 (or the pseudogene TRBV3-2), the J gene TRBJ1-3; D may be TRBD1 (5 bases). V dropped 2 bases and J dropped 0 bases, with 8 bases sitting between them. The CDR3 totals 15 residues. Looked up from germline, CDR1 is LGHDT and CDR2 is YNNKEL (reference sequence).

The chain combines TRBV19 with TRBJ2-7; perhaps D is TRBD1 or TRBD2 (5 bases each). The CDR3 loop spans 15 amino acids. Germline lookup yields CDR1 LNHDA and CDR2 SQIVND (reference sequence). V was clipped by 4 bases and J by 0 bases, with 13 bases between them. CDR3 region: CASSRGATSSYEQYF. The CDR3, as DNA: TGTGCCAGTAGTAGAGGGGCCACGAGCTCCTACGAGCAGTACTTC.

The CDR3, as DNA: TGTGCCAGTAGTATTCTTGGGTCTCGGGGAAATCAGCCCCAGCATTTT. This translates into CASSILGSRGNQPQHF. The chain employs TRBV19 and TRBJ1-5; D is unclear. Germline V CDR1 and CDR2: LNHDA, SQIVND (reference sequence). The CDR3 length is 16 residues. Trimming cost V 3 bases and J 4 bases, with 16 bases left between them.

This chain links TRBV7-2 with TRBJ1-3, with TRBD1 as a possible D gene (6 bases). The CDR3 spans 16 residues. CDR1 is SGHTA and CDR2 is FQGNSA in the germline V gene. Deletions cut 2 bases from V and 2 bases from J, with 13 bases between. The CDR3 region has the DNA TGTGCCAGCAGCTTAACCGGCCGGGGGCCTGGAAACACCATATATTTT. Its translation is CASSLTGRGPGNTIYF.

This CDR3 reads CASSLGSTDTGELFF. In DNA form, the CDR3 reads TGTGCCAGCAGCTTGGGTTCGACGGACACCGGGGAGCTGTTTTTT. This rearrangement joins TRBV5-6 to TRBJ2-2; no clear D gene. This CDR3 has 15 amino acids. CDR1 SGHDT and CDR2 YYEEEE come from the germline V gene. Trimming took 0 bases from V and 3 from J, leaving 9 bases between them. Complete variable domain (other parts from reference TRBV5-6 and TRBJ2-2): DAGVTQSPTHLIKTRGQQVTLRCSPKSGHDTVSWYQQALGQGPQFIFQYYEEEERQRGNFPDRFSGHQFPNYSSELNVNALLLGDSALYLCASSLGSTDTGELFFGEGSRLTVL.

This rearrangement joins TRBV28 to TRBJ1-2; D may be TRBD1 (6 bases). The CDR3 covers 14 residues. The V end lost 7 bases, the J end lost 5 bases, and 17 bases lay between the germline ends. The germline V gene encodes CDR1 MDHEN and CDR2 SYDVKM. The CDR3 DNA is TGTGCCAGCACCCCCGGGGGCATGGGGTATGGCTACACCTTC. This translates into CASTPGGMGYGYTF.

This chain joins TRBV30 and TRBJ1-2; D is unclear. This CDR3 contains 15 residues. Germline assignment: CDR1 GTSNPN and CDR2 SVGIG (reference sequence). Trimming stripped 2 bases from V and 2 bases from J, with 15 bases between. CDR3: CAWSTPARSNYGYTF. Here the CDR3 DNA reads TGTGCCTGGAGTACGCCGGCGAGGTCCAACTATGGCTACACCTTC.

The chain recombines TRBV10-3 with TRBJ1-4; tentatively, D is TRBD1 (6 bases). Trimming took 3 bases from V and 4 from J, leaving 9 bases between them. The CDR3 has 14 residues. Germline CDR1 and CDR2: ENHRY and SYGVKD. The CDR3 loop reads CAISDPDSNEKLFF. The DNA of the CDR3 is TGTGCCATCAGTGACCCGGACAGTAATGAAAAACTGTTTTTT.

The chain is built from TRBV18 and TRBJ2-5, with D possibly being TRBD1 (7 bases). CDR1 KGHSH and CDR2 LQKENI come from the germline V gene. This CDR3 spans 16 amino acids. Trimming stripped 8 bases from V and 6 bases from J, with 25 bases between. As DNA, the CDR3 is TGTGCCAGCGCCCGCGGGACAGAGGGCCTCTTGCAGACCCAGTACTTC. Amino acid sequence: CASARGTEGLLQTQYF.

V gene TRBV6-6 combines with J gene TRBJ2-7; no clear D. V was shortened by 6 bases and J by 7 bases, with 10 bases between the two germline ends. Germline CDR1 is MNHNY and CDR2 is SVGAGI (reference sequence). The CDR3 length is 11 residues. CDR3 DNA sequence: TGTGCCAGCAGCCCGCTATTTGAGCAGTACTTC. It is translated as CASSPLFEQYF.

This rearrangement joins TRBV27 to TRBJ2-3; D may correspond to TRBD1 or TRBD2 (5 bases each). V shed 2 bases and J shed 4 bases, with 10 bases lying between them. Germline V gene sequence: CDR1 MNHEY, CDR2 SMNVEV (reference sequence). The CDR3 runs to 14 residues. The CDR3 protein is CASSLTGQPDTQYF. DNA for the CDR3: TGTGCCAGCAGTTTAACGGGGCAGCCAGATACGCAGTATTTT.

This chain connects TRBV30 to TRBJ2-4, with D possibly matching TRBD1 (6 bases). V lost 3 bases and J lost 4, with 22 bases in between. CDR1 is GTSNPN and CDR2 is SVGIG in the germline V gene (reference sequence). The CDR3 runs to 17 residues. The CDR3 region has the DNA TGTGCCTGGAGGCGGTACAGGGCGTCCGGGTGGAAAAACATTCAGTACTTC. Amino acids: CAWRRYRASGWKNIQYF.

With respect to this clone: The same CDR3 can be traced to other DNA sequences in this sample. The chain couples TRBV30 to TRBJ2-1; 14 bases line up with TRBD2. V lost 5 bases, J lost 5 bases, and 2 bases stayed unmatched. CDR1 and CDR2 (germline): GTSNPN, SVGIG (reference sequence). The CDR3 runs 14 residues. The CDR3 is CAWSGLAGDNEQFF. The CDR3 DNA follows: TGTGCCTGGTCGGGACTAGCGGGAGACAATGAGCAGTTCTTC.

A single count supports this clone. The rearrangement links TRBV10-2 to TRBJ1-1; D possibly corresponds to TRBD1 (5 bases). The CDR3 extends over 12 amino acids. Germline-derived CDR1 and CDR2 are WSHSY and SAAADI. The V gene lost 3 bases and the J gene lost 10 bases, with 12 bases spanning the gap. CDR3 amino acids: CASSDKGRRAFF. The CDR3 DNA is TGCGCCAGCAGTGATAAGGGGCGGAGAGCTTTCTTT.

The chain recombines TRBV4-2 with TRBJ2-3; D unresolved. Germline assignment: CDR1 LGHNA and CDR2 YNFKEQ. The CDR3 covers 12 residues. Trimming pared 1 base from V and 5 bases from J, leaving 4 bases between. The DNA for the CDR3 is TGTGCCAGCAGCCAAGCGGGAGATACGCAGTATTTT. It encodes CASSQAGDTQYF.

The chain joins TRBV28 to TRBJ2-3; 7 positions agree with TRBD2. The length of the CDR3 is 16 residues. Germline values: CDR1 MDHEN, CDR2 SYDVKM. V shed 1 base, J shed 2 bases, and the junction held 6 bases outside the gene matches. Written as DNA, the CDR3 is TGTGCCAGCAGTTTATTCGGCGGGACTACCACAGATACGCAGTATTTT. Protein product: CASSLFGGTTTDTQYF.

The V gene is TRBV28, the J gene TRBJ1-1, with TRBD1 as a possible D gene (5 bases). There are 13 residues in the CDR3. Trimming shortened V by 2 bases and J by 1 base, and 5 bases separated the two germline ends. Germline lookup yields CDR1 MDHEN and CDR2 SYDVKM. The CDR3 spells CASSLTGNTEAFF. The CDR3 DNA follows: TGTGCCAGCAGTTTAACAGGGAACACTGAAGCTTTCTTT.

V and J are TRBV6-2 or TRBV6-3 and TRBJ1-2; tentative D call: TRBD1 (5 bases). Germline V gives CDR1 MNHEY, CDR2 SVGEGT. Trimming pared 1 base from V and 8 bases from J, leaving 17 bases between. This CDR3 region has 15 residues. CDR3 amino acids: CASSYLRAGQGGYTF. The CDR3 DNA is TGTGCCAGCAGTTACTTACGTGCGGGGCAAGGGGGCTACACCTTC.

The chain employs TRBV9 and TRBJ1-1; D gene unclear. In germline, CDR1 is SGDLS, CDR2 YYNGEE. This CDR3 has 14 amino acids. Trimming removed 0 bases from V and 0 bases from J, with 6 bases in between. Written as DNA, the CDR3 is TGTGCCAGCAGCGTAGGGCAGCTGAACACTGAAGCTTTCTTT. As protein: CASSVGQLNTEAFF.

The genes are TRBV6-6 and TRBJ2-1, with D maybe TRBD2 (5 bases). Trimming removed 8 bases from V and 4 bases from J, with 9 bases in between. CDR3 size: 12 residues. Per germline, CDR1 MNHNY and CDR2 SVGAGI (reference sequence). This chain's CDR3 is CASGRGYNEQFF. In DNA, the CDR3 is TGTGCCAGCGGCCGAGGGTACAATGAGCAGTTCTTC.

V usage is TRBV9 and J usage is TRBJ2-1; TRBD1 matches 10 bases. Germline assignment: CDR1 SGDLS and CDR2 YYNGEE. The CDR3 length is 16 residues. V was clipped by 3 bases and J by 8 bases; unmatched bases: 11. Here the CDR3 reads CASSGVGGQGLDEQFF. CDR3 nucleotides: TGTGCCAGCAGCGGAGTCGGGGGACAGGGGTTAGATGAGCAGTTCTTC.

The rearrangement uses TRBV19 and TRBJ1-1, with D hard to call. Trimming removed 6 bases at V and 7 bases at J, with 9 bases between. This CDR3 has 11 amino acids. Germline CDR1 and CDR2: LNHDA and SQIVND (reference sequence). Here the CDR3 DNA reads TGTGCCAGTAGGAGGTGGAATGAAGCTTTCTTT. This sequence encodes CASRRWNEAFF.